This TCR beta chain stems from a study of OX40 agonist ivuxolimab in advanced cancers. The wider study: Ivuxolimab, an agonist antibody against OX40 (CD134), was given to patients. Every patient in dose escalation had hepatocellular carcinoma, melanoma, renal cell or head and neck cancer. Broader study findings: More expanded clones were seen, on average, in CD8+ T cells than in CD4+. Antigens targeted by the expanded peripheral T cells were not determined.

Germline V CDR1 and CDR2: MDHEN, SYDVKM. Trimming shortened V by 6 bases and J by 4 bases, and 15 bases separated the two germline ends. The CDR3 is 14 residues long. Comments on this clone: As yet, its antigen is unknown.

Sequenced by immunoSEQ multiplex PCR; TCRdb stores in-frame clones only, minus some. The sample carries 60,000 to 80,000 clones, 89% recorded once. The sequence derives from an adult with an advanced solid tumor such as melanoma, head and neck, liver or kidney cancer. V is TRBV28 and J is TRBJ1-2; no definite D call. The sample consisted of CD4+ or CD8+ T cells sorted from blood, taken in a trial of the OX40 agonist ivuxolimab. CDR3 region: CASSPLTHLYGYTF. CDR3 sequence (DNA): TGTGCCAGCAGCCCGCTCACTCATCTCTATGGCTACACCTTC.